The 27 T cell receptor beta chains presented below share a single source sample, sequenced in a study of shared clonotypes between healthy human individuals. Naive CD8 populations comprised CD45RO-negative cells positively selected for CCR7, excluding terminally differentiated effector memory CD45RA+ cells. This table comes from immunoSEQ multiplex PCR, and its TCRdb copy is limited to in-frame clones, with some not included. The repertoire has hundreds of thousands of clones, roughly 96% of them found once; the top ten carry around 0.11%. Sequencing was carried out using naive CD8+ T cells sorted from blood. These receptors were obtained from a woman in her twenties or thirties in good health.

CDR3: CASSVGAGVADTQYF. The CDR3 bases are TGTGCCAGCAGCGTAGGTGCGGGAGTGGCAGATACGCAGTATTTT. The chain uses TRBV9 and TRBJ2-3; 7 positions agree with TRBD2. CDR1 and CDR2 (germline): SGDLS, YYNGEE. V trimming: 0 bases; J trimming: 4 bases; junction bases outside the gene matches: 5. The CDR3 loop spans 15 amino acids.

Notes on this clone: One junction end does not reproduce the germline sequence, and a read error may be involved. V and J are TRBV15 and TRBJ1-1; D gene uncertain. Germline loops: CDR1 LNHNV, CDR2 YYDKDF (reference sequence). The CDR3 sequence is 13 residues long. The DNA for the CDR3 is TGTGCCACCAGGAGAGTAGGTGGAACTGAAGCTTTCTTT. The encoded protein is CATRRVGGTEAFF. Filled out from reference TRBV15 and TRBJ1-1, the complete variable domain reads DAMVIQNPRYQVTQFGKPVTLSCSQTLNHNVMYWYQQKSSQAPKLLFHYYDKDFNNEADTPDNFQSRRPNTSFCFLDIRSPGLGDTAMYLCATRRVGGTEAFFGQGTRLTVV.

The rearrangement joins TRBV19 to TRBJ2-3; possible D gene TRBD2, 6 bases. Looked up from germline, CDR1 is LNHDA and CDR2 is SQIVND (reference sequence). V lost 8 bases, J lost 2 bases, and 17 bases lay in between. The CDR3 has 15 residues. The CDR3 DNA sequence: TGTGCCAGTGCTAGCGCGGGCAAAGACACAGATACGCAGTATTTT. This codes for CASASAGKDTDTQYF. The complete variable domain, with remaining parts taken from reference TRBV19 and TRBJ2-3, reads DGGITQSPKYLFRKEGQNVTLSCEQNLNHDAMYWYRQDPGQGLRLIYYSQIVNDFQKGDIAEGYSVSREKKESFPLTVTSAQKNPTAFYLCASASAGKDTDTQYFGPGTRLTVL.

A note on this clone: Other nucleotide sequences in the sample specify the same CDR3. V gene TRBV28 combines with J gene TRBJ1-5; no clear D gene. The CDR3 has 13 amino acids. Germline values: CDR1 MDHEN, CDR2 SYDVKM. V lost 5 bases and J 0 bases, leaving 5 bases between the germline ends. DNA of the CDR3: TGTGCCAGCAGTCCGGGTAGCAATCAGCCCCAGCATTTT. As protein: CASSPGSNQPQHF.

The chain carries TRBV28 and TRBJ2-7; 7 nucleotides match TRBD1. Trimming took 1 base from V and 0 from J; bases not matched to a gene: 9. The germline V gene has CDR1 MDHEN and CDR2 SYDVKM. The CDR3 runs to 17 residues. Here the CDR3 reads CASSLYEGDSYSYEQYF. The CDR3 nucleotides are TGTGCCAGCAGTTTATATGAAGGGGACAGCTACTCCTACGAGCAGTACTTC.

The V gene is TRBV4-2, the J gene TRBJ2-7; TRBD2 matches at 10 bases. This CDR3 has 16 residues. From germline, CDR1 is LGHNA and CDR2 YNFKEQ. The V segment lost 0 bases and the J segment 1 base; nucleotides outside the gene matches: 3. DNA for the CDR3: TGTGCCAGCAGCCAAGATGTAGCGGGAGGTTCCTACGAGCAGTACTTC. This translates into CASSQDVAGGSYEQYF.

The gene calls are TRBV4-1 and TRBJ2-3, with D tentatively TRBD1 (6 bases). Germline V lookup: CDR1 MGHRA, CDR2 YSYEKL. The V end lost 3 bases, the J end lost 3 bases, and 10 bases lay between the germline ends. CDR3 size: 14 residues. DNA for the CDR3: TGCGCCAGCAGCCACCAGGGGCGGACAGATACGCAGTATTTT. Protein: CASSHQGRTDTQYF.

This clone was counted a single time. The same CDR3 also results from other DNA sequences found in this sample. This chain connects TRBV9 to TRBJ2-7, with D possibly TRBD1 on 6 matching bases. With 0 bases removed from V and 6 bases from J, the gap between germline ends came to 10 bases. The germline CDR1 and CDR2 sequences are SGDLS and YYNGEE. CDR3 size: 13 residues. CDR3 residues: CASSVGGGSEQYF. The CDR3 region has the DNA TGTGCCAGCAGCGTAGGTGGGGGCTCCGAGCAGTACTTC.

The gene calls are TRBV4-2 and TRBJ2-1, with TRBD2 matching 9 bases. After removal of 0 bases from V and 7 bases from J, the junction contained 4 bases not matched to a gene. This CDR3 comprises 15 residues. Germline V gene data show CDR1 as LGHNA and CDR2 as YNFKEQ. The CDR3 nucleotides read TGTGCCAGCAGCCAAGATCTAGCGGGATTGAATGAGCAGTTCTTC. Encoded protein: CASSQDLAGLNEQFF.

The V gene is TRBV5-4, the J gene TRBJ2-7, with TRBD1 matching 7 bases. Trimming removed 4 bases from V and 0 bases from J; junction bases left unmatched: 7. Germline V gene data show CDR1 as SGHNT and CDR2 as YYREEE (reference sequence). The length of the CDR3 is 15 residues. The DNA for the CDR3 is TGTGCCAGCAGCCACCGGGACAGACCCTCCTACGAGCAGTACTTC. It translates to CASSHRDRPSYEQYF.

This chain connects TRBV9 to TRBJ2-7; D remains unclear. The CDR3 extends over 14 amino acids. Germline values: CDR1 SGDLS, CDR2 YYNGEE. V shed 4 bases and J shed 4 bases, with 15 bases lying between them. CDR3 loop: CASSLSSRSYEQYF. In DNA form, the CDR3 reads TGTGCCAGCAGCCTATCATCACGAAGTTACGAGCAGTACTTC.

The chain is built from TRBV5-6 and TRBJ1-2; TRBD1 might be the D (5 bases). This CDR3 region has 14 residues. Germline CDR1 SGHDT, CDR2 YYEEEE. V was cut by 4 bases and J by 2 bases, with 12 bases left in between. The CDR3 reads CASSPGTGNYGYTF. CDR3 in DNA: TGTGCCAGCAGCCCAGGGACGGGGAACTATGGCTACACCTTC.

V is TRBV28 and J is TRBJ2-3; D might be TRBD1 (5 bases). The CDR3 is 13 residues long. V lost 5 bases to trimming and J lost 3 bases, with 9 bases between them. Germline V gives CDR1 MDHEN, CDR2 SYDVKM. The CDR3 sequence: CASSSSGTDTQYF. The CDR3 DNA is TGTGCCAGCAGTAGTTCAGGGACAGATACGCAGTATTTT.

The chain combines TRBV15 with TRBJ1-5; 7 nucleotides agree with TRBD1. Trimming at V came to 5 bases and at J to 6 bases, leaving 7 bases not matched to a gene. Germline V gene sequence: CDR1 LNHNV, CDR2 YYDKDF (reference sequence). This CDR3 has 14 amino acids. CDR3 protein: CATSLTQGGQPQHF. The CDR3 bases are TGTGCCACCAGCCTCACCCAGGGGGGTCAGCCCCAGCATTTT.

The DNA of the CDR3 is TGTGCCAGCAGTTTTCCGAGCTCCTACGAGCAGTACTTC. Protein product: CASSFPSSYEQYF. This chain connects TRBV28 to TRBJ2-7; D call uncertain. Trimming left V 3 bases short and J 0 bases short, with 6 bases between. CDR1 is MDHEN and CDR2 is SYDVKM in the germline V gene. The CDR3 extends over 13 amino acids.

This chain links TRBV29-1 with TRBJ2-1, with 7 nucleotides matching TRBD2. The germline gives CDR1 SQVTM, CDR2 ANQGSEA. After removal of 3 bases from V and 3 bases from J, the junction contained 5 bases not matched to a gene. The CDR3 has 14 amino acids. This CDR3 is CSVEGGVIYNEQFF. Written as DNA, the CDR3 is TGCAGCGTTGAGGGAGGGGTAATCTACAATGAGCAGTTCTTC.

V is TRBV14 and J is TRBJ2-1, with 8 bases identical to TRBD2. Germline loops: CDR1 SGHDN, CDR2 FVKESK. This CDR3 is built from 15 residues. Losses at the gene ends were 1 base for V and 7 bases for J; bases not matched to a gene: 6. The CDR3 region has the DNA TGTGCCAGCAGCCAAGTGGGACTAGGGAAAAATGAGCAGTTCTTC. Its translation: CASSQVGLGKNEQFF. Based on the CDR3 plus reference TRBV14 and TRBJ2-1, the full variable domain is EAGVTQFPSHSVIEKGQTVTLRCDPISGHDNLYWYRRVMGKEIKFLLHFVKESKQDESGMPNNRFLAERTGGTYSTLKVQPAELEDSGVYFCASSQVGLGKNEQFFGPGTRLTVL.

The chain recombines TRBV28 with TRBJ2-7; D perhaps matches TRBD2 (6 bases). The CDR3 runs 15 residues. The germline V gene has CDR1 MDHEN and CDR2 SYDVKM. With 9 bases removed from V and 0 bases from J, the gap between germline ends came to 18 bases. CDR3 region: CASQHEGLTSYEQYF. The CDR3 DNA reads TGTGCCAGTCAGCATGAGGGACTCACCTCCTACGAGCAGTACTTC.

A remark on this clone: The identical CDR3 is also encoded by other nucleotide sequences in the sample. The CDR3, as DNA: TGCGCCAGCAGCCAGGGACAAGCCTACGAGCAGTACTTC. Translation gives CASSQGQAYEQYF. The chain recombines TRBV4-1 with TRBJ2-7; possible D gene TRBD1, 6 bases. The CDR3 covers 13 residues. Germline lookup yields CDR1 MGHRA and CDR2 YSYEKL. Trimming cost V 3 bases and J 2 bases, with 8 bases left between them.

As DNA, the CDR3 is TGTGCCAGCAGTGAAGTGGCTAGCGGGAGCTACGAGCAGTACTTC. Translated: CASSEVASGSYEQYF. The chain couples TRBV6-1 to TRBJ2-7; TRBD2 matches at 10 bases. CDR3 size: 15 residues. J was trimmed by 3 bases and V by 1 base; bases with no gene match: 3. Germline CDR1 is MNHNS and CDR2 is SASEGT.

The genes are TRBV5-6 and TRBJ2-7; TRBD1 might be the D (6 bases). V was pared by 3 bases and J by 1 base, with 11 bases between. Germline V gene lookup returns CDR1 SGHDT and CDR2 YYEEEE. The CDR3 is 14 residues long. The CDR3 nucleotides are TGTGCCAGCAGCTCAGGGGATTCATCCTACGAGCAGTACTTC. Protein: CASSSGDSSYEQYF.

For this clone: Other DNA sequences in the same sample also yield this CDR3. The CDR3 is CASSEAEVQETQYF. The CDR3 DNA reads TGTGCCAGCAGTGAAGCGGAGGTCCAAGAGACCCAGTACTTC. V usage is TRBV6-1 and J usage is TRBJ2-5; a possible D gene is TRBD2 (5 bases). The CDR3 sequence is 14 residues long. V lost 0 bases, J lost 1 base, and 6 bases lay in between. CDR1 and CDR2 from the germline V gene are MNHNS and SASEGT.

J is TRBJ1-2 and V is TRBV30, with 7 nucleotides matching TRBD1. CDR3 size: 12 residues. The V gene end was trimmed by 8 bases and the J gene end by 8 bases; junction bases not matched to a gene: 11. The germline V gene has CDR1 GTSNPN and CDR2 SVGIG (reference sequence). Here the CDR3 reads CATTGDDGGYTF. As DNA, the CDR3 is TGTGCCACCACAGGGGACGATGGGGGCTACACCTTC. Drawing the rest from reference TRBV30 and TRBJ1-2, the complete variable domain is SQTIHQWPATLVQPVGSPLSLECTVEGTSNPNLYWYRQAAGRGLQLLFYSVGIGQISSEVPQNLSASRPQDRQFILSSKKLLLSDSGFYLCATTGDDGGYTFGSGTRLTVV.

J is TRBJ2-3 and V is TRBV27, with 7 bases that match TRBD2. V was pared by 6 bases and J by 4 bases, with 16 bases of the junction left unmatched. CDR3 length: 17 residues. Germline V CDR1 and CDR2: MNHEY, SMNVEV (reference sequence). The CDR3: CASRPSVGGSLADTQYF. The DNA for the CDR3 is TGTGCCAGCAGGCCCTCCGTAGGCGGGAGTCTGGCAGATACGCAGTATTTT.

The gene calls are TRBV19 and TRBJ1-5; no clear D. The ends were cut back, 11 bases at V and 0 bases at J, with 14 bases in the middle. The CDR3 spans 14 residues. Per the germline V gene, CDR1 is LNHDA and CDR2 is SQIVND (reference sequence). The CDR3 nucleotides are TGTGCCTCCAGGCCCAGGATTAGCAATCAGCCCCAGCATTTT. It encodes CASRPRISNQPQHF.

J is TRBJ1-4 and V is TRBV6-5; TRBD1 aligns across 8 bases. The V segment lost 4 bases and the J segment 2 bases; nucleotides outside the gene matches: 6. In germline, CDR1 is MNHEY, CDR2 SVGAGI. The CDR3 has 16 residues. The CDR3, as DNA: TGTGCCAGCAGTTCCGGGACAGGTTGGACTAATGAAAAACTGTTTTTT. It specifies CASSSGTGWTNEKLFF.

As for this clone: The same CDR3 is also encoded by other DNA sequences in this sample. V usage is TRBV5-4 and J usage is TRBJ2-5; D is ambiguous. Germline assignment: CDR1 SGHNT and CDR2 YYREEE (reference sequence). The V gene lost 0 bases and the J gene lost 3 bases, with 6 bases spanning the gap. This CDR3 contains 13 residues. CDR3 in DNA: TGTGCCAGCAGCTTGGATTCAGAAGAGACCCAGTACTTC. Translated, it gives CASSLDSEETQYF.